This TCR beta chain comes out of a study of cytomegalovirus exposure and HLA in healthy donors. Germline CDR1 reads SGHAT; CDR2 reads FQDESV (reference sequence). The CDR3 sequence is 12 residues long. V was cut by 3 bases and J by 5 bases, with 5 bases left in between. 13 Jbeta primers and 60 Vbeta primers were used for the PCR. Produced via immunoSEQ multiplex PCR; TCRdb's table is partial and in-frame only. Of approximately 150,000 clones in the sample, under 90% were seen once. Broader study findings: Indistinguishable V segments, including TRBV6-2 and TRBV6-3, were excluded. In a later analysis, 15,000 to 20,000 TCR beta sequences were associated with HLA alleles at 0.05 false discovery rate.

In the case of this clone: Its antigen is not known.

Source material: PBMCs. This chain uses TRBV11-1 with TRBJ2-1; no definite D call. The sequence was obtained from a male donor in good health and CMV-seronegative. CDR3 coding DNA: TGTGCCAGCAGCTTCCGGGACAATGAGCAGTTCTTC. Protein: CASSFRDNEQFF.